This TCR beta chain was identified during a study of prognosis after radiotherapy for stage I lung cancer. General observations from the study: Reportedly, metastasis status was linked to differences in TRBV and TRBJ usage frequencies. Some TCR clones were expanded. Whether these clones were tumor-specific was not determined.

This clonotype has ten or more counts. Its antigen is as yet unknown. Genomic DNA served as the source from which two-round multiplex PCR generated TCR beta CDR3 amplicons. First-round PCR amplification was performed with primers specific to each TRBV and TRBJ gene. Each CDR3 protein is one row after TCRdb ran MiXCR on the multiplex PCR reads. The sample yields about 51,000 distinct CDR3 sequences, 30% to 40% seen once. Germline V gives CDR1 SNHLY, CDR2 FYNNEI. The CDR3 consists of 13 residues. The V gene end was trimmed by 5 bases and the J gene end by 7 bases; junction bases not matched to a gene: 6.

This receptor was obtained from a donor aged 50 or older with non-small cell lung cancer. This chain joins TRBV2 and TRBJ1-2; 8 positions agree with TRBD1. The source material was PBMCs, sampled before or after stereotactic body radiation therapy (not recorded which). CDR3 amino acids: CASSRGQGRGYTF. For the CDR3, the DNA is TGTGCCAGCAGTAGAGGACAGGGCCGTGGCTACACCTTC.